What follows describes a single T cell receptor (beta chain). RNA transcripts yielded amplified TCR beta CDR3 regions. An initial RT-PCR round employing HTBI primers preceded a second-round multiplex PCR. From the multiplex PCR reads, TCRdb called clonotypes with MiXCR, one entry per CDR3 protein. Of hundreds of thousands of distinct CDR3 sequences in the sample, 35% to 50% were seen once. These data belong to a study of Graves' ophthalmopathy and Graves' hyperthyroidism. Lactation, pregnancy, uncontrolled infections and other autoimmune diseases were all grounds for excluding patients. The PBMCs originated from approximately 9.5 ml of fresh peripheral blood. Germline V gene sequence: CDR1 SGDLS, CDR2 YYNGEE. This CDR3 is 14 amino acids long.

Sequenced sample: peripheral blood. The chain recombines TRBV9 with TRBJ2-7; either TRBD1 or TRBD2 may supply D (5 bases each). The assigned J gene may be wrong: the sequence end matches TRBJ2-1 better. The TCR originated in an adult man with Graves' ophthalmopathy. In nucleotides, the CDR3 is TGTGCCAGCAGCGCCGGGGACCTCGGGAATGAGCAGTTCTTC. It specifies CASSAGDLGNEQFF.